This TCR beta chain derives from a study of T cell repertoires in cytomegalovirus infection. This clonotype has at least ten counts. TCRdb used MiXCR to reprocess the reads, holding one entry per CDR3 protein. The repertoire holds a few hundred thousand distinct CDR3 sequences, with over 15% as singletons. This clonotype was sampled from a human donor in good health (CMV status not recorded). Some clones in this sample may be carry-over from other donors' samples. Sequencing was done on a sample of CD8+ T cells from PBMCs.

The CDR3 sequence: CASSLWTGSEQYF. The CDR3 DNA reads as TGTGCCAGCAGTTTATGGACAGGGAGCGAGCAGTACTTC. The J gene is TRBJ2-7, the V gene TRBV28; 7 nucleotides align to TRBD1. This CDR3 is built from 13 residues. Germline V gene lookup returns CDR1 MDHEN and CDR2 SYDVKM. Germline trimming cut 0 bases from V and 6 bases from J; bases unmatched to any gene: 2.